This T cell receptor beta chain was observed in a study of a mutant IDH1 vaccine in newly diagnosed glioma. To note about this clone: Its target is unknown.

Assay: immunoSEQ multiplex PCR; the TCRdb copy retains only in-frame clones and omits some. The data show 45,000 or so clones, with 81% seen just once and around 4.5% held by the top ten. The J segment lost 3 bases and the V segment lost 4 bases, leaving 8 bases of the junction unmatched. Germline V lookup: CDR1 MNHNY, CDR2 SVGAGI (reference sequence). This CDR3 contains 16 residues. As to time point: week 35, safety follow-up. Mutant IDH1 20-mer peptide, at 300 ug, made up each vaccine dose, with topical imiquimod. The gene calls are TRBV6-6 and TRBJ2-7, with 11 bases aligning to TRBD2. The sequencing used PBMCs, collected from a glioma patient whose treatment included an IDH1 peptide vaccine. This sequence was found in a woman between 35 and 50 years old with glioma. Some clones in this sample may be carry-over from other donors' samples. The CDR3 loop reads CASSSQRLAGIYEQYF. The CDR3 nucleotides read TGTGCCAGCAGTTCACAAAGACTAGCGGGAATCTACGAGCAGTACTTC.